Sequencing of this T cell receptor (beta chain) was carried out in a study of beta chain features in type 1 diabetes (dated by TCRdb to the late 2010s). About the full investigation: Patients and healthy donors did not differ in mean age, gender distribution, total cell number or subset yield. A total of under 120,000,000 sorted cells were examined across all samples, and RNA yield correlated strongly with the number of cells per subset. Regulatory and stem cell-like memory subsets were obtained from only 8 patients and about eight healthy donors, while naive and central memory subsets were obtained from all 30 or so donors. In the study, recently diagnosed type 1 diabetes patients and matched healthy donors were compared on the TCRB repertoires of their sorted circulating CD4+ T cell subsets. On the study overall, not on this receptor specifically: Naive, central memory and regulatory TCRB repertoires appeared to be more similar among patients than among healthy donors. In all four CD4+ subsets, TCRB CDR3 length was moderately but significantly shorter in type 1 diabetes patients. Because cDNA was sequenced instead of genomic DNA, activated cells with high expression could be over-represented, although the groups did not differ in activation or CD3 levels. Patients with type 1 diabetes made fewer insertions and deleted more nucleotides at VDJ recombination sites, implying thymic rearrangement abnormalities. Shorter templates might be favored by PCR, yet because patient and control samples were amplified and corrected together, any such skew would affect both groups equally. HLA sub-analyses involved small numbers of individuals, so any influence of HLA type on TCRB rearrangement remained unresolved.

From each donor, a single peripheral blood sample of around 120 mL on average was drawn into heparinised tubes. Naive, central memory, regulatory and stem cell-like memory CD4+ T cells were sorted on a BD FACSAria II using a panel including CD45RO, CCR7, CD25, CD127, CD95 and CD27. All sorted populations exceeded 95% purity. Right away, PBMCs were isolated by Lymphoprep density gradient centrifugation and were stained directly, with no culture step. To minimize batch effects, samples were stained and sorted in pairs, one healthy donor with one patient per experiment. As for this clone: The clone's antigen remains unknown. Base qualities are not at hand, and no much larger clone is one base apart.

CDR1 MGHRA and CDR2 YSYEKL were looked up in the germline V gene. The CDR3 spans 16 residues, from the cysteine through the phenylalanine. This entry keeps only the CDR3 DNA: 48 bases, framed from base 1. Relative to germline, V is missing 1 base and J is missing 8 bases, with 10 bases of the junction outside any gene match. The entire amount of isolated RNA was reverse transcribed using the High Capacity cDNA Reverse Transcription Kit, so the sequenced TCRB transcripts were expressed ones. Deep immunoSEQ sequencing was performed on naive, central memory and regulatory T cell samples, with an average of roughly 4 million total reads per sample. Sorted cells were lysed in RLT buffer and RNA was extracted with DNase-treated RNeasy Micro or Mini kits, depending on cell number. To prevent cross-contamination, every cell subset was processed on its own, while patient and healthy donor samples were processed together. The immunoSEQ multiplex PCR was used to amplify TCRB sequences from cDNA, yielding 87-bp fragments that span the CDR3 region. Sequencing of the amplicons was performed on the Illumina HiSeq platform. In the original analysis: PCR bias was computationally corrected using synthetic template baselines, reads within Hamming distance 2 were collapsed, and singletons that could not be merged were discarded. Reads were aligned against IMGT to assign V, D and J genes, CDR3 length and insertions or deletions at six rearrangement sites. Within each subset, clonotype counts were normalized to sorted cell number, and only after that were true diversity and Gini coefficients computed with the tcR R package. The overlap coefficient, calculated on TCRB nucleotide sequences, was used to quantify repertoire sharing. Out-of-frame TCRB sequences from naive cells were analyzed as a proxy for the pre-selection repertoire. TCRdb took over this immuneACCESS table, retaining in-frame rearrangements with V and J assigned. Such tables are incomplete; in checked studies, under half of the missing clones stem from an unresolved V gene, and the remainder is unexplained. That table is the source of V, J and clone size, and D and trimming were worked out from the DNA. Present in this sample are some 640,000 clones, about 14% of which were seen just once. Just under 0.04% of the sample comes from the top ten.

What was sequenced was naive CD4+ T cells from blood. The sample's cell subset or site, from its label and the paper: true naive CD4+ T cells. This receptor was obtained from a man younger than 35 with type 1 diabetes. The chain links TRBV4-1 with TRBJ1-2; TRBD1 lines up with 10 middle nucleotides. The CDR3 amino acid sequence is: CASSQGETGGAWGYTF. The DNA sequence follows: TGCGCCAGCAGCCAAGGAGAGACAGGGGGCGCGTGGGGCTACACCTTC.